What follows describes a single T cell receptor (beta chain). This sample's treatment: around 19 received Ad26.COV2.S at low or high dose, single or two shots; about 5 received placebo; per-sample allocation not given. Day 63 following the first vaccine or placebo injection was when the samples were taken. The data are from a study of Ad26.COV2.S vaccination and SARS-CoV-2 variants. This CDR3 region has 12 residues. Germline CDR1 reads LGHNT; CDR2 reads FRNRAP. Between the trimmed V and J ends, which lost 9 bases and 4 bases, there was a span of 12 bases. TCRdb's copy holds only in-frame clones and misses some; the assay was immunoSEQ multiplex PCR. The data hold about 250,000 clones, with roughly 86% observed a single time.

The material was peripheral blood, obtained in a trial of Ad26.COV2.S vaccine versus placebo. This clonotype was obtained from a person between 18 and 59 years old who received the Ad26.COV2.S COVID-19 vaccine or a placebo. V is TRBV12-5 and J is TRBJ1-2, with D tentatively TRBD1 (6 bases). CDR3 loop: CASSTGRYGYTF. DNA for the CDR3: TGTGCTAGCTCGACAGGACGCTATGGCTACACCTTC.